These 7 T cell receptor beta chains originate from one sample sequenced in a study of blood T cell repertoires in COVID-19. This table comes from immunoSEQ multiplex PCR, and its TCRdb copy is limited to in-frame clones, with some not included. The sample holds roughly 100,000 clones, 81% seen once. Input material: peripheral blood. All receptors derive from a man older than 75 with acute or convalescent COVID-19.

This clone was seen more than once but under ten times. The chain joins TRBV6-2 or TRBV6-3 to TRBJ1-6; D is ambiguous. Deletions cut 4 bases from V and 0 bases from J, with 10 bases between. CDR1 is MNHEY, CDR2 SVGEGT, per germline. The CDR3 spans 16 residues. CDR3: CASSLSSSSYNSPLHF. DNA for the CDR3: TGTGCCAGCAGTTTGTCGTCGAGCTCCTATAATTCACCCCTCCACTTT.

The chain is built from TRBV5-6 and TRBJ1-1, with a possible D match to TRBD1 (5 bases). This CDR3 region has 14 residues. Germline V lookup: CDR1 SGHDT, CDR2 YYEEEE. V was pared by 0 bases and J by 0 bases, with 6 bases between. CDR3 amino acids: CASSLDRMNTEAFF. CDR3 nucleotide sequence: TGTGCCAGCAGCTTGGACAGGATGAACACTGAAGCTTTCTTT.

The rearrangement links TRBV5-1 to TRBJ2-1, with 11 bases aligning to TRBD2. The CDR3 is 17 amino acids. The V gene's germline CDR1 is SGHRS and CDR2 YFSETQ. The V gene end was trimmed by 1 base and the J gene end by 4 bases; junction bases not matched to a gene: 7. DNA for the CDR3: TGCGCCAGCAGCTTGATGGGGATAGCGGGAGGGTACAATGAGCAGTTCTTC. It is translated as CASSLMGIAGGYNEQFF.

DNA of the CDR3: TGTGCCAGCTCACCGCCTCGGGGGGACGAGCAGTACTTC. Translation: CASSPPRGDEQYF. V and J are TRBV18 and TRBJ2-7; 7 nucleotides agree with TRBD2. The CDR3 consists of 13 residues. V lost 3 bases, J lost 5 bases, and 4 bases stayed unmatched. CDR1 and CDR2 (germline): KGHSH, LQKENI.

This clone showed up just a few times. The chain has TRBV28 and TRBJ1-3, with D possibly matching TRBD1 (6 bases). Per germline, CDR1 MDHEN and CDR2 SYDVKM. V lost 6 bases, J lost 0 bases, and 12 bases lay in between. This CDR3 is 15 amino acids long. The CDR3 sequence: CASRTDRHSGNTIYF. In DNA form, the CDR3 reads TGTGCCAGCAGAACAGACAGGCACTCTGGAAACACCATATATTTT.

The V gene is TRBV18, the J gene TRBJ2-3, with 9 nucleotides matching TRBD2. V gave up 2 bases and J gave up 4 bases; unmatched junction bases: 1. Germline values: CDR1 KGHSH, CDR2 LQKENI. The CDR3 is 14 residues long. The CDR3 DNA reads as TGTGCCAGCTCACCAGCGGGAGGGGCAGATACGCAGTATTTT. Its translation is CASSPAGGADTQYF.

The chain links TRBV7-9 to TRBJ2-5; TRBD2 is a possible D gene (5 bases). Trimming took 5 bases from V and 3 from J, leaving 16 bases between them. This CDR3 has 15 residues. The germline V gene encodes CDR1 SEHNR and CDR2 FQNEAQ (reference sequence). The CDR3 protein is CASSQLAIVKETQYF. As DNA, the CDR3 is TGTGCCAGCAGCCAGCTAGCTATTGTCAAAGAGACCCAGTACTTC. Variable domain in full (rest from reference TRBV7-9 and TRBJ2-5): DTGVSQNPRHKITKRGQNVTFRCDPISEHNRLYWYRQTLGQGPEFLTYFQNEAQLEKSRLLSDRFSAERPKGSFSTLEIQRTEQGDSAMYLCASSQLAIVKETQYFGPGTRLLVL.